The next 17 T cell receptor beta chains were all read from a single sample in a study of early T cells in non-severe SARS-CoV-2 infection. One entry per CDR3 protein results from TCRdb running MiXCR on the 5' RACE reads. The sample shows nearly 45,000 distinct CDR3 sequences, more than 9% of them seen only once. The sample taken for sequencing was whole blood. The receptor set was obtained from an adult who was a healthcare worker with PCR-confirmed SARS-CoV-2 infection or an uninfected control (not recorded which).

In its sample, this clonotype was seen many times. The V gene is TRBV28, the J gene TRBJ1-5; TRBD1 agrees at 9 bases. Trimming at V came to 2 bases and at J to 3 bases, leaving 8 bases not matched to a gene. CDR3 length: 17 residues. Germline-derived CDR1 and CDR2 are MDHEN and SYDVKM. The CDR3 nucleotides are TGTGCCAGCAGTTTACTGTGGGACAGGGAGGTCAATCAGCCCCAGCATTTT. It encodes CASSLLWDREVNQPQHF.

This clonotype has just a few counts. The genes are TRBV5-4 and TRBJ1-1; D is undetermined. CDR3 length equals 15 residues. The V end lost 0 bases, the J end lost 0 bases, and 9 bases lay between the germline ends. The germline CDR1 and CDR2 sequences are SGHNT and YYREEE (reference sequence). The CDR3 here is CASSLGGQVNTEAFF. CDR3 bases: TGTGCCAGCAGCTTGGGTGGGCAGGTGAACACTGAAGCTTTCTTT.

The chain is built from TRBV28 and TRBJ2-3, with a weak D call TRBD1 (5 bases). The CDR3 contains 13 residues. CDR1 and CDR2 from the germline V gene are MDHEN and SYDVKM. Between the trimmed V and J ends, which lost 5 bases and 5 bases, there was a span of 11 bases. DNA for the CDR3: TGTGCCAGCAGTCCCAGGGTTGTAGATACGCAGTATTTT. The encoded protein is CASSPRVVDTQYF.

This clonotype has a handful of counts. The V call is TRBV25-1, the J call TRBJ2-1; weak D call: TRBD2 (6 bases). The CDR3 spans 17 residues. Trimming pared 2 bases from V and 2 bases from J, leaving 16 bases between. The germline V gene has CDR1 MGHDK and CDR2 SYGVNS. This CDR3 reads CASSEPPERAAYNEQFF. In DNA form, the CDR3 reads TGTGCCAGCAGTGAACCCCCCGAGCGGGCGGCCTACAATGAGCAGTTCTTC.

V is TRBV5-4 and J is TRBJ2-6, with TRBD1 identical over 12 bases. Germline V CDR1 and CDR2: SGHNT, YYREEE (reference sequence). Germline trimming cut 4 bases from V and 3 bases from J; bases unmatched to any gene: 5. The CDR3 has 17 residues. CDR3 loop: CASSVGTGGIGANVLTF. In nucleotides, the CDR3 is TGTGCCAGCAGCGTCGGGACAGGGGGCATTGGGGCCAACGTCCTGACTTTC.

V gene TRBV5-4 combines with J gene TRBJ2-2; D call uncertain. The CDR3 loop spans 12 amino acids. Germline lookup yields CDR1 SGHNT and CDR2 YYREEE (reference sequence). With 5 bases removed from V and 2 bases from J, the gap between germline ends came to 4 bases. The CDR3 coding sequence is TGTGCCAGCAGAACAAACACCGGGGAGCTGTTTTTT. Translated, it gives CASRTNTGELFF.

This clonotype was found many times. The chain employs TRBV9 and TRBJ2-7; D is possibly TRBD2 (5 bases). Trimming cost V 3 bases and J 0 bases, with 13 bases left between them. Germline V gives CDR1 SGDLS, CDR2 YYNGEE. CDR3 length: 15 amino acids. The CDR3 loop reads CASSAQDSNSYEQYF. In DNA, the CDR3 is TGTGCCAGCAGCGCCCAGGACTCTAACTCCTACGAGCAGTACTTC. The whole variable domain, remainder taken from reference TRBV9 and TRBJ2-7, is DSGVTQTPKHLITATGQRVTLRCSPRSGDLSVYWYQQSLDQGLQFLIQYYNGEERAKGNILERFSAQQFPDLHSELNLSSLELGDSALYFCASSAQDSNSYEQYFGPGTRLTVT.

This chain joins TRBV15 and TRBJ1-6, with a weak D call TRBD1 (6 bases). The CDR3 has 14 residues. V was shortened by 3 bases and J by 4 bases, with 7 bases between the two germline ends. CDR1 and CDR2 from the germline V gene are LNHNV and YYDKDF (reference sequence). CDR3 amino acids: CATSRDRYNSPLHF. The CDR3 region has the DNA TGTGCCACCAGCAGGGACAGATATAATTCACCCCTCCACTTT.

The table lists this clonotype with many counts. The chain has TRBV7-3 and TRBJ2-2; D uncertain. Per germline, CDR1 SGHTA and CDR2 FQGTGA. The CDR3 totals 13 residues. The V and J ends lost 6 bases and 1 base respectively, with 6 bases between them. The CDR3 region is CASREQNTGELFF. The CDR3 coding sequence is TGTGCCAGCAGGGAACAGAACACCGGGGAGCTGTTTTTT.

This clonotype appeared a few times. The CDR3 reads CASSQVGLAGKRATYNEQFF. Written as DNA, the CDR3 is TGCGCCAGCAGCCAAGTCGGACTAGCGGGAAAACGGGCCACCTACAATGAGCAGTTCTTC. V is TRBV4-1 and J is TRBJ2-1; TRBD2 aligns across 12 bases. Germline CDR1 and CDR2: MGHRA and YSYEKL. Trimming at V came to 1 base and at J to 2 bases, leaving 12 bases not matched to a gene. This CDR3 has 20 residues.

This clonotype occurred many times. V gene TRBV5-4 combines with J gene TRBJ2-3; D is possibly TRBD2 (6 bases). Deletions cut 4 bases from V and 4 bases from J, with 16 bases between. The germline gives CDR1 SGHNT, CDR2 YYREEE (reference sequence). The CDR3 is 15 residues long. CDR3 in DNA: TGTGCCAGCAGCGGAATAGGGACTGCACCAGATACGCAGTATTTT. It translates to CASSGIGTAPDTQYF. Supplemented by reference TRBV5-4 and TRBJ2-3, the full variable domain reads ETGVTQSPTHLIKTRGQQVTLRCSSQSGHNTVSWYQQALGQGPQFIFQYYREEENGRGNFPPRFSGLQFPNYSSELNVNALELDDSALYLCASSGIGTAPDTQYFGPGTRLTVL.

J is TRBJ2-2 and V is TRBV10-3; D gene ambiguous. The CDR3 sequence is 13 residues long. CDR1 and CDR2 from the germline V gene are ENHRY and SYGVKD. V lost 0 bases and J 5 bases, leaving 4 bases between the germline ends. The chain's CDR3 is CAISESSTGELFF. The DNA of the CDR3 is TGTGCCATCAGTGAGTCCTCGACCGGGGAGCTGTTTTTT.

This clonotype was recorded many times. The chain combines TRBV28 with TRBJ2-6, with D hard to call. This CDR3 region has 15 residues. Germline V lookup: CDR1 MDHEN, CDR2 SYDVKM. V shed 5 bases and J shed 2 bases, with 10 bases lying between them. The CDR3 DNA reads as TGTGCCAGCAGTGACCAGTTGGCTGGGGCCAACGTCCTGACTTTC. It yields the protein CASSDQLAGANVLTF. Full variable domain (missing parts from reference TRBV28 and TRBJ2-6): DVKVTQSSRYLVKRTGEKVFLECVQDMDHENMFWYRQDPGLGLRLIYFSYDVKMKEKGDIPEGYSVSREKKERFSLILESASTNQTSMYLCASSDQLAGANVLTFGAGSRLTVL.

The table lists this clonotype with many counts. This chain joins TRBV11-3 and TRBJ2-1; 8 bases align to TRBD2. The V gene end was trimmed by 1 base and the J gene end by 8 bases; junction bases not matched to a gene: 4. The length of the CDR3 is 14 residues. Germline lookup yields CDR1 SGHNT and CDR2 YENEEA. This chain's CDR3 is CASSLGLAGHEQFF. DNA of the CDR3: TGTGCCAGCAGCTTAGGGCTAGCGGGCCATGAGCAGTTCTTC. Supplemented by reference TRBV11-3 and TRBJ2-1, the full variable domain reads EAGVVQSPRYKIIEKKQPVAFWCNPISGHNTLYWYLQNLGQGPELLIRYENEEAVDDSQLPKDRFSAERLKGVDSTLKIQPAELGDSAVYLCASSLGLAGHEQFFGPGTRLTVL.

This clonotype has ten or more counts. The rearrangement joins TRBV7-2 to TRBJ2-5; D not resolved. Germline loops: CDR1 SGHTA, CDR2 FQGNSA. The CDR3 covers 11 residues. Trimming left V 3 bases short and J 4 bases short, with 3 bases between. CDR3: CASSFRETQYF. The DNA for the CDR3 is TGTGCCAGCAGCTTCCGAGAGACCCAGTACTTC. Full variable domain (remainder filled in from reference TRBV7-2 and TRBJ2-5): GAGVSQSPSNKVTEKGKDVELRCDPISGHTALYWYRQSLGQGLEFLIYFQGNSAPDKSGLPSDRFSAERTGGSVSTLTIQRTQQEDSAVYLCASSFRETQYFGPGTRLLVL.

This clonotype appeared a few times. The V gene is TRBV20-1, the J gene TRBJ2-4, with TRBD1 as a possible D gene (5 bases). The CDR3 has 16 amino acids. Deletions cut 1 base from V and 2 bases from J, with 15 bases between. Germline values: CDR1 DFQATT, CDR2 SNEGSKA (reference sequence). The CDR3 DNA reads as TGCAGTGCTAGAGTGGCGCAGGGCGGTACCAAAAACATTCAGTACTTC. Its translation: CSARVAQGGTKNIQYF.

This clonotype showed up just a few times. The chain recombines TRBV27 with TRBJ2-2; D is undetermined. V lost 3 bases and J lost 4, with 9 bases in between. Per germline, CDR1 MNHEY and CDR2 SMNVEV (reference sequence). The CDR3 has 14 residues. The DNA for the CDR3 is TGTGCCAGCAGTTTGGGCCAGCTCACCGGGGAGCTGTTTTTT. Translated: CASSLGQLTGELFF.